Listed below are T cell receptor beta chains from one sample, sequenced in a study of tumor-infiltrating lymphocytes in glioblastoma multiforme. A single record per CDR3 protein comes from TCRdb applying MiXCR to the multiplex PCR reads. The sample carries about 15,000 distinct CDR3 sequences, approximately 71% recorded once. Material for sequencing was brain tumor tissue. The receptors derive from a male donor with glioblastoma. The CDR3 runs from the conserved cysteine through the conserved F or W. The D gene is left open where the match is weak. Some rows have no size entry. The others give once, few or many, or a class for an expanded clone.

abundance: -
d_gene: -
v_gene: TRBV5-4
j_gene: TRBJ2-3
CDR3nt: TGTGCCAGCAGCTTGCGGATTAATCGGGATACGCAGTATTTT
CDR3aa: CASSLRINRDTQYF

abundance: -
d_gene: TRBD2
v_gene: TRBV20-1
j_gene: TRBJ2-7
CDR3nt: TGCAGAGCTAGAGTCCAAGTTGGACTAGCGGGAGGGTTTTACGAGCAGTACTTC
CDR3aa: CRARVQVGLAGGFYEQYF

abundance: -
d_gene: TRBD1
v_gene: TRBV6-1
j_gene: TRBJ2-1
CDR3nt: TGTGCCAGCAGTGAATCGGGGTGGGGGACAGGGGGCTTCAATGAGCAGTTCTTC
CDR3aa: CASSESGWGTGGFNEQFF

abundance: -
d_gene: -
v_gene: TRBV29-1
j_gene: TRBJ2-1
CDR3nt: TGCAGCTCTTGGGACGTGAGCTCCTACAACGAGCAGTTCTTC
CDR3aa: CSSWDVSSYNEQFF

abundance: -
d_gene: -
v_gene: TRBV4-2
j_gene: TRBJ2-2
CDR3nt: TGTGCCAGCAGCCAGGGTGACAGTAACACCGGGGAGCTGTTTTTT
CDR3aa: CASSQGDSNTGELFF

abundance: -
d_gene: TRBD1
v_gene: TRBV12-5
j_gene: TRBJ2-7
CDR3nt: TGTGCTAGTGGCAAGCCGGGACAGGGGACCCACGAGCAGTACTTC
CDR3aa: CASGKPGQGTHEQYF

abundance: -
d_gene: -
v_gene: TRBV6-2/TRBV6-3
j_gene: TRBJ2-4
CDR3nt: TGTGCCAGCAGTTACGATGTCAAAAACATTCAGTACTTC
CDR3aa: CASSYDVKNIQYF

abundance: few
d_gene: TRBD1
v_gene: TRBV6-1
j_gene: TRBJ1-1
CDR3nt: TGTGCCAGCAGTGTTAACAGGGGAACTGAAGCTTTCTTT
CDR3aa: CASSVNRGTEAFF

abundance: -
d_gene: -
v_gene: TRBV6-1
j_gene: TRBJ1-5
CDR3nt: TGTGGCAGCAGTCCCGATTACAGTCAGCCCCAGCATTTT
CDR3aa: CGSSPDYSQPQHF

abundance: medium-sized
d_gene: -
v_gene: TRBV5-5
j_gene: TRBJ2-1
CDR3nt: TGTGCCAGCAGCCCCCTGGATAGCGGCTACTCCTACAATGAGCAGTTCTTC
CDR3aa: CASSPLDSGYSYNEQFF

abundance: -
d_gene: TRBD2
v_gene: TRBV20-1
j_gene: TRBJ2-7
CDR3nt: TGCAGTGCTAGCCCGACTAGCAGGGCGCACGAGCAGTACTTC
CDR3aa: CSASPTSRAHEQYF

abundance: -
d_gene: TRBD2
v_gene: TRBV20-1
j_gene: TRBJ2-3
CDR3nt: TGCGGTGCTAGTCGCCCCGGATTTGCGGGAGGGCCGAGTAGCACAGATACGCAGTATTTT
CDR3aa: CGASRPGFAGGPSSTDTQYF

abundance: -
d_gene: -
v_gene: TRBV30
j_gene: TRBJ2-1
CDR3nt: TGTGCCTGGAGTGTACGCGGATTGGTGCAGTTCTTC
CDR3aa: CAWSVRGLVQFF

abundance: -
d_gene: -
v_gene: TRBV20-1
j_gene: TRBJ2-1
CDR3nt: TGCAGTGCCAGGTGGAGAAGAGACAATGAGCAGTTCTTC
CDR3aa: CSARWRRDNEQFF

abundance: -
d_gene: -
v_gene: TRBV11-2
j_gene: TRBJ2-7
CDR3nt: TGTGCCAGCAGCTTTTCTAGCCTAGCACTACACGAGCAGTACTTC
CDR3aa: CASSFSSLALHEQYF

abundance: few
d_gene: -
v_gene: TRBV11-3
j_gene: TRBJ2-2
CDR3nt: TGTGCCAGCAGCTTAGATTACGCGGCCGGGGAGCTGTTTTTT
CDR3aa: CASSLDYAAGELFF

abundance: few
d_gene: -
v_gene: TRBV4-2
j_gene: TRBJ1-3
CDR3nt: TGTGCCAGCAGAGGACCTGGAAACACCATATATTTT
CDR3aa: CASRGPGNTIYF

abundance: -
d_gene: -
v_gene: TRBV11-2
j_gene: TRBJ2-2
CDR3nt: TGTGGCGGCAGCTTAGTTCGTTCCAGCGGGTGCACGAACACCGGGGAGCTGTTTTTT
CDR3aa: CGGSLVRSSGCTNTGELFF

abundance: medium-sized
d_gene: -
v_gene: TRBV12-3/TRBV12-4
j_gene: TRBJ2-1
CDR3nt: TGTGCCAGCACCCTGGGAGGGGGTGAGCAGTTCTTC
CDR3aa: CASTLGGGEQFF

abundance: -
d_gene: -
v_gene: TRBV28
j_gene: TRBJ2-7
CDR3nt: TGTGCCAGCAGCACCCGGCGGTACGAGCAGTACTTC
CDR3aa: CASSTRRYEQYF

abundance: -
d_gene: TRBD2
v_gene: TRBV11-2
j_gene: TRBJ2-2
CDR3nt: TGTGCCAGCAGCTCAGTTCGTTCCAGCGGGGGCTCGAACATCGGGGAGCTGTTTTTC
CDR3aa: CASSSVRSSGGSNIGELFF

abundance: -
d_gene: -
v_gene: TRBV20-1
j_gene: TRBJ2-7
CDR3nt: TGCAGTGCACCCGAGCGGATTAGCGAAGCCTACGAGCAATACTTC
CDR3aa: CSAPERISEAYEQYF

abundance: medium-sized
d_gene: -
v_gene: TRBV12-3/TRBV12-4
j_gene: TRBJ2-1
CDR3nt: TGTGCCAGCAGTCTGTACAATGAGCAGTTCTTC
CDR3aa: CASSLYNEQFF

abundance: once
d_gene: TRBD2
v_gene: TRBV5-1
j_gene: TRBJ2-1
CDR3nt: TGCGCCAGCAGCTTGGCCGGGACTAGCGGAATAAATGAGCAGTTCTTC
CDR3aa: CASSLAGTSGINEQFF

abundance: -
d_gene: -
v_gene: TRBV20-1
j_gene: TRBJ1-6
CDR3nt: TGCAGTGCTAGAGAGAAAACTTCACCCCTCCACTTT
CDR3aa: CSAREKTSPLHF

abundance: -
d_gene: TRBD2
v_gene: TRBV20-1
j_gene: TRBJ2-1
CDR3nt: TGCAGTGTTAGGACTAGTGGGTCCTACAATGAGCGGTTCTTC
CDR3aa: CSVRTSGSYNERFF

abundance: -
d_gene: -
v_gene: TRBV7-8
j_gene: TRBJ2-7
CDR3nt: TGTGCCAGTAGTTGGGAGGGGACAGTTACCTCCTACGAGCAGTACTTC
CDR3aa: CASSWEGTVTSYEQYF

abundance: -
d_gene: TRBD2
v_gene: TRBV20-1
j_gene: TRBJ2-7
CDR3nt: TGCAGTTCCGCGGGAGACCCCTACGAGCAGTACTTC
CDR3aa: CSSAGDPYEQYF

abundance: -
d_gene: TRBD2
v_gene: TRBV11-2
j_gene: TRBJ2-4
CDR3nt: TGTGCCAGCAGCAATCAGCGGGAGGGGTCGGACATTCAGTACTTC
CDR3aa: CASSNQREGSDIQYF

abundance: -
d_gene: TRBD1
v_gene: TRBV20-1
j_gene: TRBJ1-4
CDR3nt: TGCAGTGCTAGAGGATCAGGGGGAAATGAAAAACTGTTTTTT
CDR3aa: CSARGSGGNEKLFF

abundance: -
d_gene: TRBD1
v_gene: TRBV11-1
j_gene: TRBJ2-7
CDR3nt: TGTGCCAACAGCTCACAGGGGCGCGAGCAGTACTTC
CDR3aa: CANSSQGREQYF

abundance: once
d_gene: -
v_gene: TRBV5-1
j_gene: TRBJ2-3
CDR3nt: TGTGCCAGCAGCTTGGCCGGCGGGACTGCCCCAGATACGCAGTATTTT
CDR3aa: CASSLAGGTAPDTQYF

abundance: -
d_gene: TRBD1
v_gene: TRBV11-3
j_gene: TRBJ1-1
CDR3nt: TGTGCCAGCAGTCCCGGGACAGGGGCCACTGAAGCTTTCTTT
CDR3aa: CASSPGTGATEAFF

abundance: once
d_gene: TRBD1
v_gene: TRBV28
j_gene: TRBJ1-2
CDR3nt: TGTGCCAGCAGCTCAGGACAGGTCCATGGCTACACTTTC
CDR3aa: CASSSGQVHGYTF

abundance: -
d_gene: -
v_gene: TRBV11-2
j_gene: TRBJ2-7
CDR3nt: TGTGCCAGCAGCGCACAGGTACGCGAGCAGTACTTC
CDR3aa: CASSAQVREQYF

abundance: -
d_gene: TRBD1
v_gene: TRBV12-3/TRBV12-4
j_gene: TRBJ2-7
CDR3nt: TGTGCCAGCGGGACAGGGGGCCGCGAGCAGTACTTC
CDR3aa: CASGTGGREQYF

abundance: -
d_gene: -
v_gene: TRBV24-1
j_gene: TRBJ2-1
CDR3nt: TGTGCCATCAGTGATTTGGAGGGACTCTCACACGAGCAGTTCTTC
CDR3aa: CAISDLEGLSHEQFF

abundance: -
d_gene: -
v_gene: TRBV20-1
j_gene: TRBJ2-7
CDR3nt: TGCAGTGCCGGGACTCTGGGGGCTTACGAGCAGTACTTC
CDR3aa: CSAGTLGAYEQYF

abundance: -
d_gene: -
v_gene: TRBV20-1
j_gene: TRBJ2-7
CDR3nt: TGCAGTGCTAGAGGTGATCGTCGGTCTATCGGGAGTACCGATCAGTACTTC
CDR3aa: CSARGDRRSIGSTDQYF

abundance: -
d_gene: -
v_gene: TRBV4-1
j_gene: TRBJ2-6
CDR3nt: TGCGCCAGCAGCCTCGACACTGGGGCCAACGTCATGACTTTC
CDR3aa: CASSLDTGANVMTF